The entry that follows covers one TCR beta chain sequence. The sample originates from a study of blood T cell repertoires in COVID-19. Overall study: Collection of acute and convalescent COVID-19 samples took place in the United States, Italy and Spain.

CDR1 and CDR2 (germline): LGHNA, YNFKEQ. This CDR3 is 16 amino acids long. V shed 4 bases, J shed 5 bases, and the junction held 9 bases outside the gene matches. Grouping used clinical history reported by participants in a survey and questionnaire. Up to 2 weeks before entering the study, exposed participants had met a COVID-19 case. TCRdb's table, derived via immunoSEQ multiplex PCR, lists solely in-frame clones and lacks some. Of 400,000 to 500,000 clones in the sample, nearly 90% were seen once. This clonotype originated in a woman aged 18-29 years who had been exposed to COVID-19. The V call is TRBV4-2, the J call TRBJ2-1; TRBD2 matches at 9 bases. The source material was PBMCs or T cells enriched from blood (not recorded which). The CDR3 DNA reads TGTGCCAGCAGCCTGGAGGCGGGAGGGGGGAACAATGAGCAGTTCTTC. Its translation: CASSLEAGGGNNEQFF.